Sequencing of this TCR beta chain was carried out in a study of blood T cells in healthy people across ages. This clonotype came up a few times. What it binds is not known. Study results and limitations: Per million T cells, TCR beta diversity dropped roughly linearly as age increased.

CDR1 is SGHVS, CDR2 FQNEAQ, per germline. Deletions cut 3 bases from V and 8 bases from J, with 14 bases between. This CDR3 region has 14 residues. Then a second PCR, running roughly 7 to 12 cycles, was carried out with a sample-barcoded 5' primer and a J-beta primer mix. MiXCR, applied by TCRdb to the 5' RACE reads, yields one record per CDR3 protein. Of under 2 million distinct CDR3 sequences listed, about 35% are singletons. The specimen sequenced was blood. This TCR came from a woman aged 25-40 years in good health. V gene TRBV7-8 combines with J gene TRBJ2-1; D not resolved. This chain's CDR3 is CASSLVGRSHEQFF. CDR3 DNA sequence: TGTGCCAGCAGCTTGGTCGGAAGAAGTCATGAGCAGTTCTTC. Combining the CDR3 with reference TRBV7-8 and TRBJ2-1 gives the whole variable domain GAGVSQSPRYKVAKRGQDVALRCDPISGHVSLFWYQQALGQGPEFLTYFQNEAQLDKSGLPSDRFFAERPEGSVSTLKIQRTQQEDSAVYLCASSLVGRSHEQFFGPGTRLTVL.